This is a list of T cell receptor beta chains from one sample in a study of blood T cell repertoires in COVID-19. The table came from immunoSEQ multiplex PCR; TCRdb's copy has only in-frame clones and leaves some out. Of tens of thousands of clones in the sample, around 90% were seen once. The sequenced sample consisted of peripheral blood. All receptors come from a human donor in a cohort sampled during active COVID-19. Both conserved end residues are part of each CDR3. Each record gives: D gene, J gene, V gene, clone size, CDR3 DNA, CDR3 protein. The D gene is left open where the match is weak. The size of a clone is reported for some rows only, either as once, few or many, or as a class for expanded clones.

TRBD2,TRBJ2-3,TRBV7-2,NA,TGTGCCAGCAGCTTCTTACTAGCGGGAGATACGCAGTATTTT,CASSFLLAGDTQYF
TRBD1,TRBJ2-2,TRBV5-1,NA,TGCGCCAGCAGCTTACGGGGACAGGGCAACACCGGGGAGCTGTTTTTT,CASSLRGQGNTGELFF
NA,TRBJ2-3,TRBV30,NA,TGTGCCTGGAACCCATTGGGCGAAATCGGCACAGATACGCAGTATTTT,CAWNPLGEIGTDTQYF
NA,TRBJ2-7,TRBV4-1,NA,TGCGCCAGCAGGTCGACAGGCTCCTACGAGCAGTACTTC,CASRSTGSYEQYF
TRBD1,TRBJ1-1,TRBV29-1,NA,TGCAGCGTAACCGGGACAGGGGGTACGGCTGAAGCTTTCTTT,CSVTGTGGTAEAFF
TRBD1,TRBJ2-7,TRBV5-6,NA,TGTGCCAGCAGCGGACAGGGGGCTTACTCCTACGAGCAGTACTTC,CASSGQGAYSYEQYF
TRBD1,TRBJ1-6,TRBV4-3,NA,TGCGCCAGCAGCCAAGGGGGACAGAATAATTCACCCCTCCACTTT,CASSQGGQNNSPLHF
NA,TRBJ1-4,TRBV5-1,NA,TGCGCCAGCAGCCGATCAGACGGGAATGAAAAACTGTTTTTT,CASSRSDGNEKLFF
TRBD1,TRBJ2-7,TRBV19,NA,TGTGCCAGTAGTGCGGACAGGGTGGCTCCCGAGCAGTACTTC,CASSADRVAPEQYF
TRBD2,TRBJ2-7,TRBV5-1,NA,TGCGCCAGCAGCTTCGGGACTAGCGGTTACGAGCAGTACTTC,CASSFGTSGYEQYF
TRBD1,TRBJ2-5,TRBV5-1,NA,TGCGCCAGCAGCTTACAGGGGGAAATGTACCAAGAGACCCAGTACTTC,CASSLQGEMYQETQYF
NA,TRBJ1-1,TRBV7-9,NA,TGTGCCAGCAGCGGAGACGGACAACACACTGAAGCTTTCTTT,CASSGDGQHTEAFF
NA,TRBJ1-4,TRBV4-3,NA,TGCGCCAGCAGCCAAGATACCCCCGGAACTAATGAAAAACTGTTTTTT,CASSQDTPGTNEKLFF
TRBD2,TRBJ2-2,TRBV18,NA,TGTGCCAGCTCACCAGCGGGAGGGAACACCGGGGAGCTGTTTTTT,CASSPAGGNTGELFF
TRBD2,TRBJ2-7,TRBV6-1,once,TGTGCCAGCAGTGAAGCACTAGCGGGACCTTACGAGCAGTACTTC,CASSEALAGPYEQYF
TRBD1,TRBJ2-3,TRBV7-6,NA,TGTGCCAGCAGCTTAGCGACAGGGGACGGCGGGTCAGATACGCAGTATTTT,CASSLATGDGGSDTQYF
NA,TRBJ1-4,TRBV6-2/TRBV6-3,few,TGTGCCAGCTGCCTCCGGGACACTGCAACTAATGAAAAACTGTTTTTT,CASCLRDTATNEKLFF
TRBD1,TRBJ1-3,TRBV9,NA,TGTGCCAGCAGCTCCCCCGACGGGACAGCTGGAAACACCATATATTTT,CASSSPDGTAGNTIYF
NA,TRBJ1-4,TRBV5-4,NA,TGTGCCAGCAGCTTAAGGGGAATCTGGGGTAATGAAAAACTGTTTTTT,CASSLRGIWGNEKLFF
NA,TRBJ2-5,TRBV7-9,NA,TGTGCCAGCAGCGGGAGGGCAGGGGGCGAAGAGACCCAGTACTTC,CASSGRAGGEETQYF
TRBD2,TRBJ2-2,TRBV5-4,few,TGTGCCAGCAGCTTGGCTAGCGGGAGGAACACCGGGGAGCTGTTTTTT,CASSLASGRNTGELFF
NA,TRBJ1-6,TRBV19,NA,TGTGCCAGTAGTATGCTGGGGGCGAGTTCACCCCTCCACTTT,CASSMLGASSPLHF
NA,TRBJ1-2,TRBV2,NA,TGTGCCAGCGGAGCCAAATCCGATGGCTACACCTTC,CASGAKSDGYTF
NA,TRBJ1-1,TRBV2,NA,TGTGCCACCAACGCAGGGGCTTGGACTGAAGCTTTCTTT,CATNAGAWTEAFF